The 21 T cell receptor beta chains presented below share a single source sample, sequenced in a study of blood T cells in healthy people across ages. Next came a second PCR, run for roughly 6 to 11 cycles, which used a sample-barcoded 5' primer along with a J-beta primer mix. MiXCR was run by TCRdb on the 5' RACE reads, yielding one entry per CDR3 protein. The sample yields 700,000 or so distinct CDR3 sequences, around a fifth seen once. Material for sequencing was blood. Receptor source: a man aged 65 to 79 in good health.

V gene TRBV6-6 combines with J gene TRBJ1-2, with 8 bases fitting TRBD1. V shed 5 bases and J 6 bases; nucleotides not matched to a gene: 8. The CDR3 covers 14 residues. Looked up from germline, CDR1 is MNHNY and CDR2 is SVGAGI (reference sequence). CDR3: CASSPDRGPHGYTF. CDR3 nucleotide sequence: TGTGCCAGCAGTCCCGACAGGGGCCCTCATGGCTACACCTTC.

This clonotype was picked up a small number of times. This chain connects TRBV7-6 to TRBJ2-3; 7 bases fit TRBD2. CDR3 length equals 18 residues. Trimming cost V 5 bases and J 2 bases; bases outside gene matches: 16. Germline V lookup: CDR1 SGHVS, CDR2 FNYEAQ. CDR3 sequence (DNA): TGTGCCAGCAGCCCAACCTTTAATAGCGGGTCTTACACAGATACGCAGTATTTT. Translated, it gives CASSPTFNSGSYTDTQYF. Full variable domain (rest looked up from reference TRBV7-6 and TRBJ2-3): GAGVSQSPRYKVTKRGQDVALRCDPISGHVSLYWYRQALGQGPEFLTYFNYEAQQDKSGLPNDRFSAERPEGSISTLTIQRTEQRDSAMYRCASSPTFNSGSYTDTQYFGPGTRLTVL.

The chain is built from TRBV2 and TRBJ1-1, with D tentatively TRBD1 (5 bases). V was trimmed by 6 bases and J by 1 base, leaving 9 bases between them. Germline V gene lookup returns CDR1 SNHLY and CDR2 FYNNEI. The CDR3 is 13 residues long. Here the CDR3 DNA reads TGTGCCAGCAGGACAGAGTCGAACACTGAAGCTTTCTTT. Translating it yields CASRTESNTEAFF.

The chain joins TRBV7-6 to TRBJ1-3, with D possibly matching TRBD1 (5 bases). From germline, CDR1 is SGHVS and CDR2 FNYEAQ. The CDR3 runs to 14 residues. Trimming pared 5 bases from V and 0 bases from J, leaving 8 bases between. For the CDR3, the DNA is TGTGCCAGCAGCCGACAGTTCTCTGGAAACACCATATATTTT. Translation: CASSRQFSGNTIYF.

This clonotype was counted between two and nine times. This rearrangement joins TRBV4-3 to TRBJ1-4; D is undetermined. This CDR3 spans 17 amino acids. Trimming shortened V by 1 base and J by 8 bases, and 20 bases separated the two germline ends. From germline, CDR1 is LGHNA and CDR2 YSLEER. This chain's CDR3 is CASSQVLFTGRNEKLFF. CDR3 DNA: TGCGCCAGCAGCCAAGTGCTTTTTACCGGACGGAACGAAAAACTGTTTTTT.

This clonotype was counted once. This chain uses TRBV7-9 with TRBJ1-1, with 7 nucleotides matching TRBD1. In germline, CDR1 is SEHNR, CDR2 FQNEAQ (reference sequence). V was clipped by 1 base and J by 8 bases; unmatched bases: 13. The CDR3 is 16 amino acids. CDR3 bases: TGTGCCAGCAGCTTAGGACTGACAGGGCGTTTCGGGGAAGCTTTCTTT. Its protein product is CASSLGLTGRFGEAFF.

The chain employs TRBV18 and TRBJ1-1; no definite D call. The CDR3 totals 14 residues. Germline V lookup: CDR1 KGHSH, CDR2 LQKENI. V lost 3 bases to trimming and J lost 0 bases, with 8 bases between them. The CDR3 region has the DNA TGTGCCAGCTCACCTTCAGGTTTGAACACTGAAGCTTTCTTT. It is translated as CASSPSGLNTEAFF.

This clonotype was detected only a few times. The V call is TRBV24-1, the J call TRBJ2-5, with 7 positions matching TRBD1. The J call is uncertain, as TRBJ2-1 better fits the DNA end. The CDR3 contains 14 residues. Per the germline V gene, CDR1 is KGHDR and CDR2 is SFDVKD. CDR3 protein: CATSAKGAANEQFF. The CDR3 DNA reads TGTGCCACCAGTGCTAAGGGGGCGGCCAATGAGCAGTTCTTC.

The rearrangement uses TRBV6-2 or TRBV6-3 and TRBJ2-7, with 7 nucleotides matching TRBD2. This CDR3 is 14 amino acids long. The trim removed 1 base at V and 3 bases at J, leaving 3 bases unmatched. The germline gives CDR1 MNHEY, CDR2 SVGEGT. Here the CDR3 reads CASSYLGGSYEQYV. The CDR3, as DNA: TGTGCCAGCAGTTACTTAGGCGGGAGCTACGAGCAGTACGTC.

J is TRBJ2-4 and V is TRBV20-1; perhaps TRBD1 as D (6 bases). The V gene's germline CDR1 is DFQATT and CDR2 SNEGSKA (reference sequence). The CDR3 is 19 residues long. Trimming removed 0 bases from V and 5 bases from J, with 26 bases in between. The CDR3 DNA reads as TGCAGTGCTAGAGATTGGGGCACTACCCGGGACATCCGGGAAAACATTCAGTACTTC. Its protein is CSARDWGTTRDIRENIQYF.

The DNA of the CDR3 is TGTGCCAGCAGTTACTCTCCTAGCGGGTATGAGCAGTTCTTC. Its protein is CASSYSPSGYEQFF. The chain links TRBV6-2 or TRBV6-3 to TRBJ2-1; 8 positions agree with TRBD2. The CDR3 loop spans 14 amino acids. After removal of 0 bases from V and 8 bases from J, the junction contained 3 bases not matched to a gene. Germline loops: CDR1 MNHEY, CDR2 SVGEGT.

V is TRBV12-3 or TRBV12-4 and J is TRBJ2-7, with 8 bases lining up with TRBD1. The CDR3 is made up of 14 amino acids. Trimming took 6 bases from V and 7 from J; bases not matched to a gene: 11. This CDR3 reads CASSFGTGPLEQYF. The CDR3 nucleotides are TGTGCCAGCAGCTTCGGGACAGGCCCCCTGGAGCAGTACTTC.

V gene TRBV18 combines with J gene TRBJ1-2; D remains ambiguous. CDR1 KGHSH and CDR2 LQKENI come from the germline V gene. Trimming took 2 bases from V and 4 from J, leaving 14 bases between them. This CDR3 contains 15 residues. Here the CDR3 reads CASSPSPTESYGYTF. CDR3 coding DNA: TGTGCCAGCTCACCATCTCCCACAGAATCCTATGGCTACACCTTC.

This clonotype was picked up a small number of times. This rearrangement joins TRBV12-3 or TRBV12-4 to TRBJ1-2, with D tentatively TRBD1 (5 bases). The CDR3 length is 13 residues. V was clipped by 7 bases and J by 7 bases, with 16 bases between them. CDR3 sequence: CASKGTQGLGYTF. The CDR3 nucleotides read TGTGCCAGCAAGGGAACCCAGGGTCTTGGCTACACCTTC.

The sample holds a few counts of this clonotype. CDR3 in amino acids: CSASLGGYQETQYF. CDR3 nucleotide sequence: TGCAGTGCTAGTTTGGGGGGTTACCAAGAGACCCAGTACTTC. The chain has TRBV20-1 and TRBJ2-5, with D perhaps TRBD2 (6 bases). Trimming cost V 3 bases and J 0 bases, with 11 bases left between them. This CDR3 has 14 residues. Germline loops: CDR1 DFQATT, CDR2 SNEGSKA (reference sequence).

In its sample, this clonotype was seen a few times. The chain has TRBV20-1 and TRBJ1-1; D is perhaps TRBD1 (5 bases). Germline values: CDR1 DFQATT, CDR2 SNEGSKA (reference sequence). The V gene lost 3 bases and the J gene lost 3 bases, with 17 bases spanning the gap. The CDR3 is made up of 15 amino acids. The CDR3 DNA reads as TGCAGTGCTAGTGGTTCTTCGGGACTCTACACTGAAGCTTTCTTT. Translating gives CSASGSSGLYTEAFF.

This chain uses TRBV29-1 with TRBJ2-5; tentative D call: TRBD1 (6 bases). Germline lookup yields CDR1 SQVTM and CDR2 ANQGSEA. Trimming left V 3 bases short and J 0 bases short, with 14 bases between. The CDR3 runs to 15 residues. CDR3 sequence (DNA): TGCAGCGTTGAGCGTACAGGGTCGTACCAAGAGACCCAGTACTTC. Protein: CSVERTGSYQETQYF.

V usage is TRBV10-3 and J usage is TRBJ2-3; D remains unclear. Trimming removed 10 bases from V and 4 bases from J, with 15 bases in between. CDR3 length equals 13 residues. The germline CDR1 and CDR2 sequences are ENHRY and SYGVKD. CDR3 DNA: TGTGCCACTACCCCCGAAACCTCAGATACGCAGTATTTT. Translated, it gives CATTPETSDTQYF.

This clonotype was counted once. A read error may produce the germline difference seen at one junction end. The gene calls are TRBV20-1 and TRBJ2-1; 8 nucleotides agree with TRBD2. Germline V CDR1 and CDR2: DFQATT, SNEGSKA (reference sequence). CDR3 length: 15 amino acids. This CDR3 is CSAQTGTRVLREHFF. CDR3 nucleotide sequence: TGCAGTGCCCAAACCGGGACTAGGGTTTTACGTGAGCACTTCTTC.

CDR3 protein: CASSYGGGNTIYF. As DNA, the CDR3 is TGTGCCAGCAGTTACGGGGGAGGAAACACCATATATTTT. The V call is TRBV12-3 or TRBV12-4, the J call TRBJ1-3; possible D gene TRBD1, 5 bases. The length of the CDR3 is 13 residues. V lost 4 bases and J 4 bases, leaving 8 bases between the germline ends.

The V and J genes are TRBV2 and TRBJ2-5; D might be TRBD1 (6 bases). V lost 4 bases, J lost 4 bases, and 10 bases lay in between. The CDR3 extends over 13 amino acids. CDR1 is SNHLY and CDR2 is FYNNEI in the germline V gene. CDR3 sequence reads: CASSGTVRETQYF. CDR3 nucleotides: TGTGCCAGCAGTGGGACAGTACGAGAGACCCAGTACTTC.